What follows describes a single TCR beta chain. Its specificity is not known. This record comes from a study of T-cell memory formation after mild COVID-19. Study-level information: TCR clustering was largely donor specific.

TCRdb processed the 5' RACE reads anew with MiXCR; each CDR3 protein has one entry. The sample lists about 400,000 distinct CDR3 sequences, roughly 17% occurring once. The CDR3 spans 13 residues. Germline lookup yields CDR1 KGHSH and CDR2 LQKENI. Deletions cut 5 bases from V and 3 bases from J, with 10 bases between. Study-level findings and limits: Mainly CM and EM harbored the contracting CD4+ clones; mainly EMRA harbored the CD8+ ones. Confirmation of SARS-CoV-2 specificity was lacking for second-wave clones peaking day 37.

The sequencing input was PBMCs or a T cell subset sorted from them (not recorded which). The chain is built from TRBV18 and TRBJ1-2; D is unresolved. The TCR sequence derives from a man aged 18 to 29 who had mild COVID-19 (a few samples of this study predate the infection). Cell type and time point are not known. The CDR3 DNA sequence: TGTGCCAGCTCAGAAACTAGGGACTATGGCTACACCTTC. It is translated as CASSETRDYGYTF.